Below are 9 T cell receptor beta chains sequenced from a single sample in a study of shared clonotypes between healthy human individuals. Only in-frame clones appear in the TCRdb table, and some are missing; sequencing was by immunoSEQ multiplex PCR. The table includes 800,000 or so clones, about 97% detected once. As defined, naive CD8 cells were CD45RO-negative and positively selected for CCR7, with terminally differentiated effector memory CD45RA+ cells excluded. Sequenced input: naive CD8+ T cells sorted from blood. These receptors came from a man younger than 40 in good health.

The V and J genes are TRBV9 and TRBJ2-7; perhaps D is TRBD1 or TRBD2 (5 bases each). This CDR3 has 15 amino acids. The germline V and J ends were trimmed by 0 bases and 4 bases, with 14 bases remaining between them. Per the germline V gene, CDR1 is SGDLS and CDR2 is YYNGEE. CDR3 amino acids: CASSVEEGTGYEQYF. CDR3 nucleotide sequence: TGTGCCAGCAGCGTAGAGGAAGGGACCGGATACGAGCAGTACTTC.

The chain combines TRBV29-1 with TRBJ2-3; D ambiguous. Germline V CDR1 and CDR2: SQVTM, ANQGSEA. CDR3 length: 8 amino acids. The CDR3 here is CIADTQYF. Here the CDR3 DNA reads TGCATTGCGGATACGCAGTATTTT.

This chain joins TRBV29-1 and TRBJ2-2, with D perhaps TRBD1 (5 bases). The V end was cut by 4 bases, the J end by 6 bases, with 18 bases between. The CDR3 length is 15 residues. Per germline, CDR1 SQVTM and CDR2 ANQGSEA. This CDR3 is CSVGLSGPLPGELFF. The CDR3 region has the DNA TGCAGCGTTGGGTTGTCAGGGCCCCTCCCCGGGGAGCTGTTTTTT.

V is TRBV27 and J is TRBJ2-7; no firm D call. With 2 bases removed from V and 0 bases from J, the gap between germline ends came to 5 bases. There are 13 residues in the CDR3. Germline V gene data show CDR1 as MNHEY and CDR2 as SMNVEV (reference sequence). The DNA for the CDR3 is TGTGCCAGCAGTTTAGACTTCTCCTACGAGCAGTACTTC. Residues: CASSLDFSYEQYF.

This chain joins TRBV9 and TRBJ1-1; D is unresolved. Germline V gives CDR1 SGDLS, CDR2 YYNGEE. V gave up 4 bases and J gave up 5 bases, with 9 bases separating them. The CDR3 runs 12 residues. In DNA form, the CDR3 reads TGTGCCAGCAGCTTGTCCGGAACTGAAGCTTTCTTT. Amino acid sequence: CASSLSGTEAFF.

This chain uses TRBV11-2 with TRBJ2-7; the D is unclear. Trimming stripped 4 bases from V and 6 bases from J, with 7 bases between. Germline lookup yields CDR1 SGHAT and CDR2 FQNNGV. The CDR3 spans 11 residues. DNA for the CDR3: TGTGCCAGCAGCTCCGTCGGCGAGCAGTACTTC. It codes for CASSSVGEQYF.

This clone was detected once. This rearrangement joins TRBV5-5 to TRBJ2-7; TRBD1 matches at 9 bases. Germline-derived CDR1 and CDR2 are SGHKS and YYEKEE (reference sequence). The CDR3 is made up of 14 amino acids. V lost 3 bases to trimming and J lost 4 bases; unmatched junction nucleotides: 5. The CDR3 DNA reads as TGTGCCAGCAGCTCCGGACAGGGGTGGTACGAGCAGTACTTC. It yields the protein CASSSGQGWYEQYF.

This chain links TRBV19 with TRBJ2-7; TRBD2 aligns across 9 bases. Germline V gives CDR1 LNHDA, CDR2 SQIVND (reference sequence). Unmatched junction bases numbered 9, after V lost 3 bases and J lost 0 bases. The CDR3 runs to 17 residues. Here the CDR3 reads CASSIVASGMSSYEQYF. In DNA, the CDR3 is TGTGCCAGTAGTATCGTGGCTAGCGGGATGAGCTCCTACGAGCAGTACTTC.

V gene TRBV27 combines with J gene TRBJ2-1, with D perhaps matching TRBD2 (6 bases). This CDR3 spans 14 amino acids. Trimming pared 7 bases from V and 0 bases from J, leaving 10 bases between. CDR1 MNHEY and CDR2 SMNVEV come from the germline V gene (reference sequence). The CDR3 spells CASTGVGSYNEQFF. CDR3 coding DNA: TGTGCCAGCACGGGAGTGGGCTCCTACAATGAGCAGTTCTTC.